This is a list of T cell receptor beta chains from one sample in a study of T cell repertoires in cytomegalovirus infection. TCRdb recomputed calls from the reads with MiXCR, one row per CDR3 protein. The sample includes approximately 250,000 distinct CDR3 sequences, approximately 6.7% of them seen just once. The sequenced material came from PBMCs. The receptors were gathered from a human donor in good health (CMV status not recorded). Some clones in this sample may be carry-over from other donors' samples. The CDR3 runs from the conserved cysteine through the conserved F or W. The D gene is left open where the match is weak. Only part of the rows carry a size: once, few, many, or a class if the clone is expanded.

v_call	j_call	d_call	clone_size	cdr3_aa	cdr3_nt
TRBV3-1	TRBJ2-7	TRBD1	.	CASSQDRDRGFYEQYF	TGTGCCAGCAGCCAAGATCGGGACAGGGGATTCTACGAGCAGTACTTC
TRBV18	TRBJ2-5	.	few	CASFNGETQYF	TGTGCCAGCTTCAATGGAGAGACCCAGTACTTC
TRBV20-1	TRBJ2-5	TRBD2	few	CSARVSGAQETQYF	TGCAGTGCTAGAGTTAGCGGGGCACAAGAGACCCAGTACTTC
TRBV7-8	TRBJ1-1	.	many	CASRDPGGSTEAFF	TGTGCCAGCAGGGACCCCGGGGGGAGCACTGAAGCTTTCTTT
TRBV7-9	TRBJ1-1	.	many	CASSSQSNTEAFF	TGTGCCAGCAGCTCCCAGAGCAACACTGAAGCTTTCTTT
TRBV7-2	TRBJ2-2	.	many	CASSPYPGELFF	TGTGCCAGCAGTCCCTACCCCGGGGAGCTGTTTTTT
TRBV7-2	TRBJ1-3	.	many	CASRLWTSGNTIYF	TGTGCCAGCAGGCTTTGGACATCTGGAAACACCATATATTTT
TRBV19	TRBJ1-5	.	few	CASSPPGGWQPQHF	TGTGCCAGTAGTCCTCCGGGGGGATGGCAGCCCCAGCATTTT
TRBV20-1	TRBJ2-2	.	many	CSASHPTGELFF	TGCAGTGCTAGTCACCCCACCGGGGAGCTGTTTTTT
TRBV3-1	TRBJ1-1	TRBD1	few	CASNQGGQVYTEAFF	TGTGCCAGCAACCAGGGGGGGCAGGTTTATACTGAAGCTTTCTTT
TRBV24-1	TRBJ1-5	.	few	CATSDSQGGQPQHF	TGTGCCACCAGTGATAGCCAGGGCGGTCAGCCCCAGCATTTT
TRBV20-1	TRBJ2-4	TRBD2	few	CSAIRTSGGPKNIQYF	TGCAGTGCTATACGAACTAGCGGGGGACCCAAAAACATTCAGTACTTC
TRBV7-2	TRBJ2-3	TRBD2	many	CASSRGLVSTDTQYF	TGTGCCAGCAGTCGAGGACTAGTTAGTACAGATACGCAGTATTTT
TRBV29-1	TRBJ1-5	TRBD1	many	CSVISAGTGGGGQPQHF	TGCAGCGTTATCTCAGCCGGGACAGGGGGAGGGGGTCAGCCCCAGCATTTT
TRBV25-1	TRBJ1-1	.	many	CASSARLGAFF	TGTGCCAGCAGTGCTCGACTGGGGGCTTTCTTT
TRBV7-6	TRBJ1-2	.	many	CASSLAGPGTNYGYTF	TGTGCCAGCAGCTTAGCGGGTCCCGGCACTAACTATGGCTACACCTTC
TRBV6-2/TRBV6-3	TRBJ2-2	.	many	CASRIDNRNTGELFF	TGTGCCAGCAGGATCGACAATAGGAACACCGGGGAGCTGTTTTTT
TRBV6-2/TRBV6-3	TRBJ1-1	TRBD1	few	CASSYVSQGARNTEAFF	TGTGCCAGCAGTTACGTGAGTCAGGGGGCCAGGAACACTGAAGCTTTCTTT
TRBV29-1	TRBJ2-5	.	many	CSVETRGKETQYF	TGCAGCGTTGAAACGCGGGGTAAGGAGACCCAGTACTTC
TRBV20-1	TRBJ2-1	.	many	CRLSRDAYNEQFF	TGCAGGTTGAGCCGGGACGCCTACAATGAGCAGTTCTTC
TRBV20-1	TRBJ1-4	TRBD1	many	CSPRDRGLVEKLFF	TGCAGTCCCCGGGACAGGGGGCTAGTGGAAAAACTGTTTTTT
TRBV7-2	TRBJ1-2	.	many	CASSPRDPYGYTF	TGTGCCAGCAGCCCGAGGGACCCATATGGCTACACCTTC
TRBV4-2	TRBJ2-5	TRBD2	few	CASSQVGLAGKETQYF	TGTGCCAGCAGCCAAGTTGGACTAGCGGGGAAAGAGACCCAGTACTTC
TRBV11-3	TRBJ2-3	TRBD1	many	CASSSRTGEWATDTQYF	TGTGCCAGCAGCTCCAGGACAGGGGAATGGGCCACAGATACGCAGTATTTT
TRBV19	TRBJ1-2	TRBD1	many	CASNRGNYGYTF	TGTGCCAGTAACAGGGGGAACTATGGCTACACCTTC
TRBV7-2	TRBJ2-5	TRBD2	many	CASSLRWSAAGGPYQETQYF	TGTGCCAGCAGCTTAAGATGGTCGGCGGCGGGGGGCCCGTACCAAGAGACCCAGTACTTC
TRBV28	TRBJ1-1	TRBD1	many	CASSWTGNTEAFF	TGTGCCAGCAGTTGGACAGGGAACACTGAAGCTTTCTTT